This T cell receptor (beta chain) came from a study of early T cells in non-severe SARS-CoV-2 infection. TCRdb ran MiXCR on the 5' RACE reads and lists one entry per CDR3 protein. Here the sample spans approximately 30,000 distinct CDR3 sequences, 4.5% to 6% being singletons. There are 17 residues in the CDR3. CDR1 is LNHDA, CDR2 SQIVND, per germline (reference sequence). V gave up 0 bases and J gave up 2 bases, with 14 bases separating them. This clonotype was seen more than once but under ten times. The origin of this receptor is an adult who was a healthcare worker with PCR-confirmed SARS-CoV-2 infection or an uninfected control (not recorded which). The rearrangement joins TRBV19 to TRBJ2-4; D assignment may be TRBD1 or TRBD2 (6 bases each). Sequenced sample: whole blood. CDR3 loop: CASSIDLGGASKNIQYF. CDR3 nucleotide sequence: TGTGCCAGTAGTATAGATCTGGGGGGCGCGTCCAAAAACATTCAGTACTTC.